The 14 T cell receptor beta chains presented below share a single source sample, sequenced in a study of T cell responses to AZD1222 COVID-19 vaccine (TCRdb year 2021). The sample's time point label is to be understood as: baseline before first vaccination. The library relied on the immunoSEQ multiplex PCR assay. Sourced from immuneACCESS, this table was stored by TCRdb with only in-frame sequences that have V and J called. A share of the clones is absent; for the studies checked, an unresolved V gene accounts for under half, and the remainder has no known explanation. For this sample the table gives about 140,000 clones, of which about 91% were detected only once. The ten largest clones take up around 3.3% of the sample. The sequencing used peripheral blood, collected on day 0 of AZD1222 vaccination. The source of these receptors is an adult in good health.

This chain uses TRBV5-1 with TRBJ2-7; D is perhaps TRBD2 (5 bases). Germline CDR1 SGHRS, CDR2 YFSETQ. With 7 bases removed from V and 7 bases from J, the gap between germline ends came to 15 bases. This CDR3 comprises 12 residues. Here the CDR3 DNA reads TGCGCCAGCCGAGGAAGCCGAGGGGAGCAGTACTTC. Protein: CASRGSRGEQYF.

The rearrangement joins TRBV4-2 to TRBJ1-1; 10 positions match TRBD1. J gave up 4 bases and V 0 bases, and 11 bases lay outside the gene matches. Germline-derived CDR1 and CDR2 are LGHNA and YNFKEQ. This CDR3 comprises 18 residues. The DNA of the CDR3 is TGTGCCAGCAGCCAAGAGGGTAGGGGACAGGGGCCCGGCACTGAAGCTTTCTTT. The encoded protein is CASSQEGRGQGPGTEAFF.

V usage is TRBV6-2 or TRBV6-3 and J usage is TRBJ1-5; D gene uncertain. V was trimmed by 0 bases and J by 6 bases, leaving 6 bases between them. Germline V CDR1 and CDR2: MNHEY, SVGEGT. The CDR3 has 13 residues. As DNA, the CDR3 is TGTGCCAGCAGTTACTCTGAGGTTCAGCCCCAGCATTTT. It encodes CASSYSEVQPQHF.

This clone was seen only once. This chain joins TRBV14 and TRBJ1-5, with 7 bases that match TRBD1. Germline V gene lookup returns CDR1 SGHDN and CDR2 FVKESK. The CDR3 has 12 amino acids. V shed 5 bases and J 7 bases; nucleotides not matched to a gene: 2. The CDR3 DNA follows: TGTGCCAGCAGCAAAGGGGGCCAGCCCCAGCATTTT. The encoded protein is CASSKGGQPQHF.

The rearrangement uses TRBV3-1 (or the pseudogene TRBV3-2) and TRBJ2-2, with 8 bases aligning to TRBD2. The CDR3 has 16 amino acids. Trimming removed 1 base from V and 4 bases from J; junction bases left unmatched: 5. Per the germline V gene, CDR1 is LGHDT and CDR2 is YNNKEL (reference sequence). The CDR3 DNA sequence: TGTGCCAGCAGCCAAGTGGCACTAGCGGTCACCGGGGAGCTGTTTTTT. Its protein product is CASSQVALAVTGELFF.

The chain combines TRBV14 with TRBJ1-1; no clear D gene. Germline values: CDR1 SGHDN, CDR2 FVKESK. Trimming took off 0 bases at V and 1 base at J, with 6 bases between the two ends. There are 14 residues in the CDR3. In DNA form, the CDR3 reads TGTGCCAGCAGCCAAGATTCCGCGAACACTGAAGCTTTCTTT. It yields the protein CASSQDSANTEAFF. Together with reference TRBV14 and TRBJ1-1, the CDR3 gives the full variable domain: EAGVTQFPSHSVIEKGQTVTLRCDPISGHDNLYWYRRVMGKEIKFLLHFVKESKQDESGMPNNRFLAERTGGTYSTLKVQPAELEDSGVYFCASSQDSANTEAFFGQGTRLTVV.

This rearrangement joins TRBV7-2 to TRBJ1-1; perhaps TRBD1 as D (6 bases). Trimming cost V 4 bases and J 5 bases, with 17 bases left between them. The CDR3 length is 15 residues. The germline CDR1 and CDR2 sequences are SGHTA and FQGNSA. The CDR3 is CASSSQSGGGTEAFF. For the CDR3, the DNA is TGTGCCAGCAGCTCGCAGTCTGGAGGGGGGACTGAAGCTTTCTTT.

Concerning this clone: At one end, the junction sequence differs from germline, possibly due to a read error. The CDR3 coding sequence is TGCGCCAGCAGCGACCTAGACAGGGCGGTTTTT. It translates to CASSDLDRAVF. V is TRBV5-1 and J is TRBJ1-4; 7 bases are a match to TRBD1. The CDR3 consists of 11 residues. In germline, CDR1 is SGHRS, CDR2 YFSETQ. The complete variable domain, with remaining parts taken from reference TRBV5-1 and TRBJ1-4, reads KAGVTQTPRYLIKTRGQQVTLSCSPISGHRSVSWYQQTPGQGLQFLFEYFSETQRNKGNFPGRFSGRQFSNSRSEMNVSTLELGDSALYLCASSDLDRAVFGSGTQLSVL.

This rearrangement joins TRBV7-8 to TRBJ2-3; 8 bases agree with TRBD2. Germline V lookup: CDR1 SGHVS, CDR2 FQNEAQ. J was trimmed by 7 bases and V by 3 bases; bases with no gene match: 9. This CDR3 contains 15 residues. The CDR3 sequence is CASSFLSGSENTQYF. DNA for the CDR3: TGTGCCAGCAGCTTTTTAAGCGGGAGCGAGAATACGCAGTATTTT.

The CDR3 DNA follows: TGTGCCAGCAGAGCGATAGGACAAGCTAACTATGGCTACACCTTC. Residues: CASRAIGQANYGYTF. The V gene is TRBV11-2, the J gene TRBJ1-2; D perhaps matches TRBD1 (5 bases). Trimming stripped 6 bases from V and 0 bases from J, with 14 bases between. The length of the CDR3 is 15 residues. CDR1 is SGHAT, CDR2 FQNNGV, per germline.

This chain connects TRBV30 to TRBJ2-3; the D is unclear. Per the germline V gene, CDR1 is GTSNPN and CDR2 is SVGIG (reference sequence). The CDR3 extends over 14 amino acids. Trimming cost V 2 bases and J 2 bases, with 11 bases left between them. The CDR3 region has the DNA TGTGCCTGGAGTACCCTAGTCCTCACAGATACGCAGTATTTT. This gives the protein CAWSTLVLTDTQYF. Drawing the rest from reference TRBV30 and TRBJ2-3, the complete variable domain is SQTIHQWPATLVQPVGSPLSLECTVEGTSNPNLYWYRQAAGRGLQLLFYSVGIGQISSEVPQNLSASRPQDRQFILSSKKLLLSDSGFYLCAWSTLVLTDTQYFGPGTRLTVL.

Concerning this clone: At the DNA level, this CDR3 is encoded by other sequences in the same sample as well. The chain joins TRBV5-4 to TRBJ1-3; tentative D call: TRBD1 (5 bases). Germline V gene sequence: CDR1 SGHNT, CDR2 YYREEE (reference sequence). V lost 1 base to trimming and J lost 2 bases, with 7 bases between them. The length of the CDR3 is 14 residues. The CDR3 bases are TGTGCCAGCAGCTTGCCGGGGCCTGGAAACACCATATATTTT. It yields the protein CASSLPGPGNTIYF.

V and J are TRBV19 and TRBJ2-2, with a possible D match to TRBD2 (7 bases). This CDR3 has 14 amino acids. CDR1 is LNHDA, CDR2 SQIVND, per germline (reference sequence). The V and J ends lost 2 bases and 6 bases respectively, with 10 bases between them. The CDR3 coding sequence is TGTGCCAGTAGTATAACAGGGAGGGCCGGGGAGCTGTTTTTT. This sequence encodes CASSITGRAGELFF. The whole variable domain, remainder taken from reference TRBV19 and TRBJ2-2, is DGGITQSPKYLFRKEGQNVTLSCEQNLNHDAMYWYRQDPGQGLRLIYYSQIVNDFQKGDIAEGYSVSREKKESFPLTVTSAQKNPTAFYLCASSITGRAGELFFGEGSRLTVL.

The rearrangement uses TRBV10-3 and TRBJ1-5; possibly TRBD1 for D (6 bases). The germline V gene has CDR1 ENHRY and CDR2 SYGVKD. Trimming removed 3 bases from V and 6 bases from J, with 12 bases in between. The CDR3 loop spans 14 amino acids. The chain's CDR3 is CAISEGRGGQPQHF. The CDR3 DNA sequence: TGTGCCATCAGTGAAGGCAGGGGTGGTCAGCCCCAGCATTTT.